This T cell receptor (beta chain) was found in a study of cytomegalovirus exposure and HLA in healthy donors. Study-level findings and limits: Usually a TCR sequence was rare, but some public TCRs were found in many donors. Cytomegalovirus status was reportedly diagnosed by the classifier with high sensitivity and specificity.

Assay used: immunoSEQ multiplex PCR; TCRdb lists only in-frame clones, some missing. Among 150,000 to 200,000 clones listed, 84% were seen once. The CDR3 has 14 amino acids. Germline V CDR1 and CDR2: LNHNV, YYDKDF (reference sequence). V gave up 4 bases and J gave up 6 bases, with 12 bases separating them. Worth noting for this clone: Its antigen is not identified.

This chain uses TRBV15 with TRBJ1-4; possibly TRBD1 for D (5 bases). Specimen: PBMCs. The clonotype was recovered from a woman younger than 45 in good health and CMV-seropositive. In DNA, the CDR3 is TGTGCCACCAGCACCCTGGGGGGAGATGAAAAACTGTTTTTT. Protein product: CATSTLGGDEKLFF.